The 20 T cell receptor beta chains below all came from one sample that was sequenced in a study of T cells after posttransplantation cyclophosphamide. Produced via immunoSEQ multiplex PCR; TCRdb's table is partial and in-frame only. The repertoire holds 8,000 to 10,000 clones, with approximately 78% as singletons. Busulfan-fludarabine conditioning, marrow transplant, and cyclophosphamide on days +3 and +4 were administered. The sample here was PBMCs, taken just over 1,900 days after a stem cell transplant with posttransplant cyclophosphamide. The source of these receptors is a female patient in her forties or fifties who received an allogeneic stem cell transplant from a related donor, was CMV-positive, and had no GVHD. T cells may partly derive from the graft donor.

The V gene is TRBV5-1, the J gene TRBJ2-2, with a possible D match to TRBD1 (6 bases). Germline-derived CDR1 and CDR2 are SGHRS and YFSETQ. This CDR3 is built from 15 residues. The V end lost 0 bases, the J end lost 1 base, and 7 bases lay between the germline ends. This chain's CDR3 is CASSLATGNTGELFF. The CDR3 nucleotides are TGCGCCAGCAGCTTGGCGACAGGGAACACCGGGGAGCTGTTTTTT.

The chain employs TRBV9 and TRBJ2-1, with a weak D call TRBD2 (6 bases). The CDR3 is 14 amino acids. With 5 bases removed from V and 7 bases from J, the gap between germline ends came to 16 bases. Germline CDR1 is SGDLS and CDR2 is YYNGEE. The CDR3 loop reads CASSLMEGMNEQFF. The CDR3 coding sequence is TGTGCCAGCAGTTTGATGGAGGGGATGAATGAGCAGTTCTTC. Supplemented by reference TRBV9 and TRBJ2-1, the full variable domain reads DSGVTQTPKHLITATGQRVTLRCSPRSGDLSVYWYQQSLDQGLQFLIQYYNGEERAKGNILERFSAQQFPDLHSELNLSSLELGDSALYFCASSLMEGMNEQFFGPGTRLTVL.

This chain uses TRBV28 with TRBJ2-7; 11 nucleotides agree with TRBD1. The germline V gene has CDR1 MDHEN and CDR2 SYDVKM. Trimming at V came to 6 bases and at J to 6 bases, leaving 10 bases not matched to a gene. The CDR3 is 15 amino acids. The CDR3 sequence is CASRGPEDRGPEQYF. The DNA for the CDR3 is TGTGCCAGCAGGGGTCCGGAGGACAGGGGGCCCGAGCAGTACTTC.

V is TRBV19 and J is TRBJ2-4; the match to TRBD1 covers 10 bases. After removal of 4 bases from V and 7 bases from J, the junction contained 1 base not matched to a gene. The CDR3 is 13 residues long. The germline CDR1 and CDR2 sequences are LNHDA and SQIVND (reference sequence). CDR3 coding DNA: TGTGCCAGTAGTAAGGGACAGGGGAACATTCAGTACTTC. Translating it yields CASSKGQGNIQYF.

This clone came up once. The rearrangement links TRBV5-4 to TRBJ2-1; 11 bases agree with TRBD2. Per germline, CDR1 SGHNT and CDR2 YYREEE (reference sequence). V lost 1 base to trimming and J lost 8 bases; unmatched junction nucleotides: 8. There are 16 residues in the CDR3. The CDR3 DNA follows: TGTGCCAGCAGCTTGTTAGCGGGGGGGCCTTGGGATGAGCAGTTCTTC. Protein product: CASSLLAGGPWDEQFF.

The CDR3 DNA sequence: TGTGCCAGCAGCTTACAGGCAGGGAAGCCCACCGGGGAGCTGTTTTTT. Translation gives CASSLQAGKPTGELFF. V usage is TRBV7-9 and J usage is TRBJ2-2, with D maybe TRBD1 (5 bases). Germline V lookup: CDR1 SEHNR, CDR2 FQNEAQ (reference sequence). Trimming took 2 bases from V and 4 from J, leaving 14 bases between them. This CDR3 contains 16 residues.

This clone was seen once. The genes are TRBV5-4 and TRBJ2-3, with TRBD1 as a possible D gene (6 bases). The CDR3 is 15 amino acids. Germline V gene lookup returns CDR1 SGHNT and CDR2 YYREEE (reference sequence). V lost 6 bases and J 2 bases, leaving 16 bases between the germline ends. CDR3 amino acids: CASTLARGNTDTQYF. Written as DNA, the CDR3 is TGTGCCAGCACCCTGGCCAGGGGCAACACAGATACGCAGTATTTT.

The chain recombines TRBV5-1 with TRBJ1-2; TRBD1 matches at 7 bases. In germline, CDR1 is SGHRS, CDR2 YFSETQ. This CDR3 has 13 amino acids. After removal of 4 bases from V and 7 bases from J, the junction contained 7 bases not matched to a gene. The CDR3 loop reads CASSNGQDSGYTF. As DNA, the CDR3 is TGCGCCAGCAGCAATGGACAGGACTCTGGCTACACCTTC. The whole variable domain, remainder taken from reference TRBV5-1 and TRBJ1-2, is KAGVTQTPRYLIKTRGQQVTLSCSPISGHRSVSWYQQTPGQGLQFLFEYFSETQRNKGNFPGRFSGRQFSNSRSEMNVSTLELGDSALYLCASSNGQDSGYTFGSGTRLTVV.

The chain combines TRBV9 with TRBJ2-7; 7 bases line up with TRBD1. V shed 0 bases and J 2 bases; nucleotides not matched to a gene: 5. This CDR3 is built from 15 residues. Germline V lookup: CDR1 SGDLS, CDR2 YYNGEE. CDR3 nucleotide sequence: TGTGCCAGCAGCGTAGGGTCTGGACAGGCCTACGAGCAGTACTTC. It specifies CASSVGSGQAYEQYF. Based on the CDR3 plus reference TRBV9 and TRBJ2-7, the full variable domain is DSGVTQTPKHLITATGQRVTLRCSPRSGDLSVYWYQQSLDQGLQFLIQYYNGEERAKGNILERFSAQQFPDLHSELNLSSLELGDSALYFCASSVGSGQAYEQYFGPGTRLTVT.

V usage is TRBV28 and J usage is TRBJ1-4; weak D call: TRBD1 (5 bases). Trimming removed 5 bases at V and 3 bases at J, with 16 bases between. The CDR3 contains 16 residues. The germline V gene encodes CDR1 MDHEN and CDR2 SYDVKM. CDR3 protein: CASSLVRRGPNEKLFF. As DNA, the CDR3 is TGTGCCAGCAGTCTCGTCAGGAGGGGTCCTAATGAAAAACTGTTTTTT.

This sequence joins TRBV28 and TRBJ1-1; D perhaps matches TRBD1 (6 bases). V was shortened by 0 bases and J by 2 bases, with 16 bases between the two germline ends. CDR1 is MDHEN and CDR2 is SYDVKM in the germline V gene. The CDR3 totals 17 residues. CDR3 amino acids: CASSLWGLGTSNTEAFF. The CDR3 DNA follows: TGTGCCAGCAGTTTATGGGGGTTAGGGACATCCAACACTGAAGCTTTCTTT.

V usage is TRBV6-5 and J usage is TRBJ1-1; no firm D call. V was pared by 5 bases and J by 1 base, with 8 bases between. From germline, CDR1 is MNHEY and CDR2 SVGAGI. This CDR3 contains 13 residues. The CDR3 sequence is CASSMAANTEAFF. CDR3 nucleotides: TGTGCCAGCAGTATGGCGGCGAACACTGAAGCTTTCTTT.

The V call is TRBV21-1, the J call TRBJ1-5; TRBD1 reflects the table's D call only, with no check against the DNA. TRBV21-1 is flagged as a pseudogene. This CDR3 is 21 amino acids long. CDR3 residues: CASSKTPPGQGARYSNQPQHF. Here the CDR3 DNA reads TGTGCCAGCAGCAAAACACCTCCGGGACAGGGAGCCCGTTATAGCAATCAGCCCCAGCATTTT.

The rearrangement joins TRBV5-1 to TRBJ2-1, with TRBD1 matching over 9 bases. J gave up 1 base and V 2 bases, and 1 base lay outside the gene matches. Germline assignment: CDR1 SGHRS and CDR2 YFSETQ. CDR3 length: 15 amino acids. The CDR3 protein is CASSLGQGSYNEQFF. CDR3 nucleotide sequence: TGCGCCAGCAGCTTAGGACAGGGGTCCTACAATGAGCAGTTCTTC.

The rearrangement uses TRBV7-8 and TRBJ1-5; a weak D match, TRBD1 (5 bases). Trimming stripped 4 bases from V and 9 bases from J, with 16 bases between. CDR1 and CDR2 from the germline V gene are SGHVS and FQNEAQ. The CDR3 is made up of 14 amino acids. The CDR3 nucleotides are TGTGCCAGCAGCTCATCGACAGACCCCGGGCCCCAGCATTTT. Protein sequence: CASSSSTDPGPQHF.

This clone was seen only a few times. This chain links TRBV5-1 with TRBJ2-7; 11 bases map to TRBD2. The CDR3 runs 14 residues. The V and J ends lost 4 bases and 5 bases, in that order; junction bases with no gene match: 5. Germline lookup yields CDR1 SGHRS and CDR2 YFSETQ. This chain's CDR3 is CASSTLLAGDEQYF. DNA of the CDR3: TGCGCCAGCAGCACCCTACTAGCGGGGGACGAGCAGTACTTC.

V is TRBV9 and J is TRBJ2-5; D gene ambiguous. The CDR3 sequence is 12 residues long. CDR1 and CDR2 (germline): SGDLS, YYNGEE. Trimming stripped 1 base from V and 3 bases from J, with 4 bases between. The CDR3 sequence: CASSVREETQYF. CDR3 in DNA: TGTGCCAGCAGCGTAAGAGAAGAGACCCAGTACTTC.

The rearrangement links TRBV25-1 to TRBJ1-6; D perhaps matches TRBD1 (6 bases). The CDR3 consists of 15 residues. In germline, CDR1 is MGHDK, CDR2 SYGVNS. The germline V and J ends were trimmed by 1 base and 5 bases, with 9 bases remaining between them. CDR3 sequence reads: CASSEWGQNNSPLHF. The CDR3 region has the DNA TGTGCCAGCAGTGAATGGGGACAAAATAATTCACCCCTCCACTTT.

The gene calls are TRBV5-1 and TRBJ2-1; 9 positions agree with TRBD1. The junction had 9 bases not matched to a gene; V was cut back by 5 bases and J by 6 bases. Germline V lookup: CDR1 SGHRS, CDR2 YFSETQ. The CDR3 covers 15 residues. The CDR3 sequence: CASRVTGQGRNEQFF. The CDR3 DNA follows: TGCGCCAGCAGGGTCACGGGACAGGGTCGCAATGAGCAGTTCTTC.

This clone was seen a handful of times. The J gene is TRBJ1-1, the V gene TRBV4-1, with D maybe TRBD1 (6 bases). The germline V and J ends were trimmed by 6 bases and 1 base, with 12 bases remaining between them. Germline values: CDR1 MGHRA, CDR2 YSYEKL. The CDR3 has 14 residues. This CDR3 is CASRGTLKNTEAFF. The CDR3 DNA is TGCGCCAGCAGGGGGACACTTAAGAACACTGAAGCTTTCTTT.